This T cell receptor beta chain originates from a study of regulatory T cells in long-lasting Graves disease. Looking at the study overall: Over 5 years of antithyroid drugs with positive TSH receptor antibodies was taken to mean persistent Graves' disease.

Trimming stripped 2 bases from V and 11 bases from J, with 12 bases between. The germline gives CDR1 MNHEY, CDR2 SVGAGI. The CDR3 spans 13 residues. Study-wide results and limits: Patients with persistent Graves' had lower TCR diversity than newly diagnosed patients.

Time point specified: persistent/refractory GD, antithyroid drugs over 5 years with positive TRAb. RNA isolated from PBMCs was used to make the TCR library. Construction of the TCR beta libraries employed iRepertoire HTBI primers in conjunction with Arm-PCR of CDR3 regions. TCRdb redid the calling of the multiplex PCR reads with MiXCR, one entry per CDR3 protein. Of fewer than 600,000 distinct CDR3 sequences listed, under 25% are singletons. This clonotype was detected ten times or more. The antigen remains undetermined. Sequencing used peripheral blood mononuclear cells (PBMCs), obtained when the disease was refractory, from a patient treated with antithyroid drugs. This sequence originates from a female donor with Graves disease. V is TRBV6-5 and J is TRBJ1-4, with D possibly matching TRBD1 (5 bases). CDR3 sequence reads: CASSYGTDEKLFF. In DNA, the CDR3 is TGTGCCAGCAGTTACGGGACGGACGAGAAACTGTTTTTT.